One sample yielded the 30 T cell receptor beta chains listed below, sequenced in a study of T-cell memory formation after mild COVID-19. TCRdb redid the calling of the 5' RACE reads with MiXCR, one entry per CDR3 protein. The sample holds roughly 40,000 distinct CDR3 sequences; 6% to 7% are singletons and the top ten take 0.79%. The sequencing input was PBMCs or a T cell subset sorted from them (not recorded which). These receptors all stem from an adult who had mild COVID-19 (a few samples of this study predate the infection). Cell type and time point are not known.

This clonotype was counted ten times or more. The V gene is TRBV6-5, the J gene TRBJ1-2; D remains unclear. This CDR3 is 14 amino acids long. Germline CDR1 MNHEY, CDR2 SVGAGI. V dropped 5 bases and J dropped 4 bases, with 14 bases sitting between them. The CDR3: CASSPGAGPYGYTF. The CDR3 DNA sequence: TGTGCCAGCAGTCCAGGAGCCGGGCCCTATGGCTACACCTTC.

The rearrangement joins TRBV6-1 to TRBJ2-2; 9 bases line up with TRBD2. This CDR3 is 15 amino acids long. V shed 3 bases, J shed 7 bases, and the junction held 6 bases outside the gene matches. Germline loops: CDR1 MNHNS, CDR2 SASEGT. The CDR3 sequence is CASSDLAGMVGELFF. Here the CDR3 DNA reads TGTGCCAGCAGTGACCTAGCGGGGATGGTCGGGGAGCTGTTTTTT.

This clonotype was observed at least ten times. The chain recombines TRBV5-1 with TRBJ2-7, with TRBD1 identical over 10 bases. The CDR3 spans 14 residues. Germline CDR1 reads SGHRS; CDR2 reads YFSETQ. After removal of 4 bases from V and 6 bases from J, the junction contained 7 bases not matched to a gene. The CDR3 reads CASSLQGQGFEQYF. The CDR3 bases are TGCGCCAGCAGCCTCCAGGGACAGGGGTTCGAGCAGTACTTC.

This clonotype was picked up many times. The chain carries TRBV6-5 and TRBJ2-6; tentatively, D is TRBD1 (5 bases). Trimming stripped 5 bases from V and 4 bases from J, with 12 bases between. Per the germline V gene, CDR1 is MNHEY and CDR2 is SVGAGI. CDR3 size: 15 residues. CDR3 loop: CASSPQGLGANVLTF. CDR3 coding DNA: TGTGCCAGCAGTCCTCAGGGTCTCGGGGCCAACGTCCTGACTTTC.

This clonotype was observed many times. The chain carries TRBV7-9 and TRBJ2-7; no clear D gene. CDR1 is SEHNR and CDR2 is FQNEAQ in the germline V gene (reference sequence). The V end lost 3 bases, the J end lost 2 bases, and 11 bases lay between the germline ends. The CDR3 contains 14 residues. The CDR3: CASSLGSKTYEQYF. In DNA form, the CDR3 reads TGTGCCAGCAGCTTGGGCAGCAAGACCTACGAGCAGTACTTC.

Of note for this clonotype: The junction shows a germline mismatch at one end, possibly a read error. The J gene is TRBJ2-6, the V gene TRBV24-1, with unresolved D. The CDR3 has 13 amino acids. The germline V gene encodes CDR1 KGHDR and CDR2 SFDVKD. DNA of the CDR3: TGTGCCACCAGTGGGGATGGGGACAACGTCCTGACTTTC. This gives the protein CATSGDGDNVLTF.

The sample holds many counts of this clonotype. The chain links TRBV5-6 to TRBJ2-5; the D is unclear. Germline CDR1 reads SGHDT; CDR2 reads YYEEEE. V was trimmed by 0 bases and J by 1 base, leaving 10 bases between them. This CDR3 has 15 residues. The DNA of the CDR3 is TGTGCCAGCAGCTTGGCCAAAAGCTCCCAAGAGACCCAGTACTTC. Translated, it gives CASSLAKSSQETQYF.

This clonotype was picked up many times. This rearrangement joins TRBV12-3 or TRBV12-4 to TRBJ2-5, with 13 bases lining up with TRBD2. V was clipped by 5 bases and J by 3 bases; unmatched bases: 12. This CDR3 is 18 amino acids long. The CDR3 DNA reads as TGTGCCAGCAGTCCGGCCACACTAGCGGGAGGGCCAGAAGAGACCCAGTACTTC. It translates to CASSPATLAGGPEETQYF.

Ten or more counts support this clonotype. The chain carries TRBV7-8 and TRBJ1-1; D might be TRBD1 (5 bases). Trimming removed 1 base at V and 4 bases at J, with 10 bases between. Germline-derived CDR1 and CDR2 are SGHVS and FQNEAQ. This CDR3 region has 14 residues. This CDR3 reads CASSLGGSGTEAFF. CDR3 DNA sequence: TGTGCCAGCAGCTTAGGGGGGTCGGGCACTGAAGCTTTCTTT. Full variable domain (remainder filled in from reference TRBV7-8 and TRBJ1-1): GAGVSQSPRYKVAKRGQDVALRCDPISGHVSLFWYQQALGQGPEFLTYFQNEAQLDKSGLPSDRFFAERPEGSVSTLKIQRTQQEDSAVYLCASSLGGSGTEAFFGQGTRLTVV.

In its sample, this clonotype was seen many times. The genes are TRBV7-2 and TRBJ1-2, with 8 bases that match TRBD1. V lost 2 bases and J lost 3; bases outside the gene matches: 17. This CDR3 comprises 19 residues. The germline CDR1 and CDR2 sequences are SGHTA and FQGNSA. CDR3 sequence (DNA): TGTGCCAGCAGCTTAAGCGCCCATGTGGCAGGGGGCGTTCACTATGGCTACACCTTC. As protein: CASSLSAHVAGGVHYGYTF.

This clonotype was observed at least ten times. CDR3 DNA sequence: TGCGCCAGCAGCTCACAGGGGGCTTCTGGAAACACCATATATTTT. The encoded protein is CASSSQGASGNTIYF. The chain combines TRBV5-1 with TRBJ1-3; 9 bases agree with TRBD1. This CDR3 has 15 amino acids. The germline V gene has CDR1 SGHRS and CDR2 YFSETQ. V was clipped by 3 bases and J by 1 base; unmatched bases: 2.

This clonotype appeared a few times. The genes are TRBV3-1 and TRBJ2-1; TRBD2 matches 9 bases. This CDR3 is built from 17 residues. CDR1 and CDR2 (germline): LGHDT, YNNKEL (reference sequence). J lost 4 bases, V lost 1 base, and 8 bases had no gene match. The CDR3 nucleotides read TGTGCCAGCAGCCAAGTCAGCGGGGGGACCTTTTACAATGAGCAGTTCTTC. It encodes CASSQVSGGTFYNEQFF.

V gene TRBV9 combines with J gene TRBJ1-2; 7 bases are a match to TRBD1. The CDR3 contains 16 residues. Germline V gene sequence: CDR1 SGDLS, CDR2 YYNGEE. J was trimmed by 3 bases and V by 0 bases; bases with no gene match: 8. The CDR3, as DNA: TGTGCCAGCAGCGTAGAGGGGGCGGGGAGGTACTATGGCTACACCTTC. Its translation is CASSVEGAGRYYGYTF.

This clonotype has at least ten counts. This chain links TRBV29-1 with TRBJ2-1, with a possible D match to TRBD2 (5 bases). Trimming cost V 1 base and J 5 bases, with 15 bases left between them. CDR1 and CDR2 from the germline V gene are SQVTM and ANQGSEA. The CDR3 is 15 residues long. The CDR3 nucleotides are TGCAGCGTTGAAGTGGTTGGAGGCGGAAACAATGAGCAGTTCTTC. The encoded protein is CSVEVVGGGNNEQFF.

This clonotype was observed a handful of times. The chain uses TRBV29-1 and TRBJ1-1; possible D gene TRBD1, 5 bases. Trimming cost V 1 base and J 3 bases, with 15 bases left between them. The CDR3 totals 15 residues. Germline assignment: CDR1 SQVTM and CDR2 ANQGSEA. CDR3 nucleotide sequence: TGCAGCGTTGAAGGGGGCCATGGGCGTTACACTGAAGCTTTCTTT. Encoded protein: CSVEGGHGRYTEAFF. Variable domain in full (rest from reference TRBV29-1 and TRBJ1-1): SAVISQKPSRDICQRGTSLTIQCQVDSQVTMMFWYRQQPGQSLTLIATANQGSEATYESGFVIDKFPISRPNLTFSTLTVSNMSPEDSSIYLCSVEGGHGRYTEAFFGQGTRLTVV.

V is TRBV2 and J is TRBJ2-7, with 10 bases identical to TRBD1. The trim removed 3 bases at V and 6 bases at J, leaving 8 bases unmatched. This CDR3 is 15 amino acids long. Germline V gene data show CDR1 as SNHLY and CDR2 as FYNNEI. The CDR3 protein is CASSDFLRTGGEQYF. Written as DNA, the CDR3 is TGTGCCAGCAGTGATTTCCTAAGGACAGGGGGCGAGCAGTACTTC. Full variable domain (rest looked up from reference TRBV2 and TRBJ2-7): EPEVTQTPSHQVTQMGQEVILRCVPISNHLYFYWYRQILGQKVEFLVSFYNNEISEKSEIFDDQFSVERPDGSNFTLKIRSTKLEDSAMYFCASSDFLRTGGEQYFGPGTRLTVT.

There are many counts of this clonotype. This sequence joins TRBV7-2 and TRBJ2-3; no clear D. Trimming took off 1 base at V and 2 bases at J, with 7 bases between the two ends. CDR1 and CDR2 (germline): SGHTA, FQGNSA. The CDR3 extends over 14 amino acids. The CDR3 nucleotides are TGTGCCAGCAGCTTAGGAAAGATCACAGATACGCAGTATTTT. This translates into CASSLGKITDTQYF.

The chain combines TRBV30 with TRBJ2-5; D gene unclear. The V end was cut by 2 bases, the J end by 0 bases, with 7 bases between. The CDR3 covers 13 residues. Per the germline V gene, CDR1 is GTSNPN and CDR2 is SVGIG (reference sequence). The CDR3, as DNA: TGTGCCTGGAGTATCGAATACCAAGAGACCCAGTACTTC. Its translation: CAWSIEYQETQYF.

This clonotype was observed a handful of times. The chain combines TRBV7-3 with TRBJ2-1; TRBD2 matches 8 bases. V was pared by 5 bases and J by 5 bases, with 11 bases of the junction left unmatched. The CDR3 is 16 amino acids. Germline V gene data show CDR1 as SGHTA and CDR2 as FQGTGA. CDR3 coding DNA: TGTGCCAGCAGCCCACTCCGCGGGAGGTCGAACAATGAGCAGTTCTTC. As protein: CASSPLRGRSNNEQFF.

Only a few counts were recorded for this clonotype. The rearrangement joins TRBV18 to TRBJ1-6; D unresolved. V was cut by 6 bases and J by 5 bases, with 11 bases left in between. The CDR3 contains 14 residues. CDR1 is KGHSH and CDR2 is LQKENI in the germline V gene. The DNA of the CDR3 is TGTGCCAGCTCCCCGTACGGGGATAATTCACCCCTCCACTTT. This codes for CASSPYGDNSPLHF.

This clonotype was seen a few times. The chain couples TRBV5-1 to TRBJ1-4, with TRBD1 matching over 9 bases. CDR3 length: 15 residues. Germline values: CDR1 SGHRS, CDR2 YFSETQ. The V and J ends lost 3 bases and 4 bases, in that order; junction bases with no gene match: 4. CDR3 sequence reads: CASSSLGQGNEKLFF. The CDR3 coding sequence is TGCGCCAGCAGCTCTCTGGGACAGGGTAATGAAAAACTGTTTTTT.

The table lists this clonotype with many counts. J is TRBJ2-2 and V is TRBV7-3; the D gene is possibly TRBD1 (5 bases). The CDR3 spans 16 residues. Germline CDR1 reads SGHTA; CDR2 reads FQGTGA. Trimming pared 0 bases from V and 1 base from J, leaving 9 bases between. Written as DNA, the CDR3 is TGTGCCAGCAGCTTAACGTCAGGGTGGAACACCGGGGAGCTGTTTTTT. Its translation is CASSLTSGWNTGELFF.

This chain connects TRBV12-3 or TRBV12-4 to TRBJ2-6; no clear D. The V end was cut by 3 bases, the J end by 10 bases, with 10 bases between. This CDR3 spans 13 amino acids. The CDR3 spells CASSFARANVLTF. CDR3 DNA: TGTGCCAGCAGTTTCGCCAGAGCAAACGTCCTGACTTTC.

The gene calls are TRBV7-9 and TRBJ1-4; D is undetermined. The CDR3 is 15 amino acids. The ends were cut back, 5 bases at V and 7 bases at J, with 17 bases in the middle. Germline V lookup: CDR1 SEHNR, CDR2 FQNEAQ (reference sequence). As DNA, the CDR3 is TGTGCCAGCAGCCTAGGAGGAGGCCAGAGTGAAAAACTGTTTTTT. Translation gives CASSLGGGQSEKLFF.

This clonotype was picked up a small number of times. This chain connects TRBV29-1 to TRBJ2-1, with D uncertain. Trimming removed 4 bases from V and 7 bases from J, with 14 bases in between. This CDR3 has 13 residues. The germline gives CDR1 SQVTM, CDR2 ANQGSEA. CDR3 sequence reads: CSVVGRMKNEQFF. The CDR3 nucleotides read TGCAGCGTTGTCGGCAGGATGAAGAATGAGCAGTTCTTC.

This clonotype was observed at least ten times. This rearrangement joins TRBV7-2 to TRBJ2-5; no definite D call. The CDR3 covers 14 residues. V dropped 0 bases and J dropped 5 bases, with 10 bases sitting between them. In germline, CDR1 is SGHTA, CDR2 FQGNSA. The CDR3 here is CASSLAFTLETQYF. The CDR3, as DNA: TGTGCCAGCAGCTTAGCGTTTACGTTGGAGACCCAGTACTTC.

This clonotype appeared a few times. The CDR3 is CASSFWTQWNQPQHF. CDR3 nucleotides: TGTGCCAGCAGCTTCTGGACACAATGGAATCAGCCCCAGCATTTT. The chain recombines TRBV7-8 with TRBJ1-5, with D possibly being TRBD1 (5 bases). The CDR3 contains 15 residues. Trimming removed 3 bases from V and 4 bases from J, with 13 bases in between. Germline CDR1 reads SGHVS; CDR2 reads FQNEAQ.

This clonotype occurred many times. The chain uses TRBV5-4 and TRBJ2-2; the D is unclear. The CDR3 contains 15 residues. V lost 0 bases and J 5 bases, leaving 11 bases between the germline ends. Germline CDR1 SGHNT, CDR2 YYREEE (reference sequence). The CDR3 reads CASSLGHMGTGELFF. CDR3 bases: TGTGCCAGCAGCTTGGGACACATGGGAACCGGGGAGCTGTTTTTT.

The genes are TRBV7-9 and TRBJ1-2; D may be TRBD1 (6 bases). CDR1 is SEHNR, CDR2 FQNEAQ, per germline (reference sequence). Trimming removed 4 bases at V and 8 bases at J, with 11 bases between. CDR3 length: 12 amino acids. The DNA for the CDR3 is TGTGCCAGCAGCTCCGGGACAAGCGGCTACACCTTC. This codes for CASSSGTSGYTF. The variable domain in full, completed from reference TRBV7-9 and TRBJ1-2, reads DTGVSQNPRHKITKRGQNVTFRCDPISEHNRLYWYRQTLGQGPEFLTYFQNEAQLEKSRLLSDRFSAERPKGSFSTLEIQRTEQGDSAMYLCASSSGTSGYTFGSGTRLTVV.

This clonotype was seen more than once but under ten times. Germline and junction disagree at one end, which may indicate a read error. V gene TRBV7-7 combines with J gene TRBJ2-2; D is perhaps TRBD1 or TRBD2 (5 bases each). CDR1 is SSHAT, CDR2 FNYEAQ, per germline (reference sequence). The CDR3 is 13 residues long. The CDR3 spells CASSLGTASELFF. For the CDR3, the DNA is TGTGCTAGCAGCCTCGGGACCGCCTCAGAGCTGTTTTTT.